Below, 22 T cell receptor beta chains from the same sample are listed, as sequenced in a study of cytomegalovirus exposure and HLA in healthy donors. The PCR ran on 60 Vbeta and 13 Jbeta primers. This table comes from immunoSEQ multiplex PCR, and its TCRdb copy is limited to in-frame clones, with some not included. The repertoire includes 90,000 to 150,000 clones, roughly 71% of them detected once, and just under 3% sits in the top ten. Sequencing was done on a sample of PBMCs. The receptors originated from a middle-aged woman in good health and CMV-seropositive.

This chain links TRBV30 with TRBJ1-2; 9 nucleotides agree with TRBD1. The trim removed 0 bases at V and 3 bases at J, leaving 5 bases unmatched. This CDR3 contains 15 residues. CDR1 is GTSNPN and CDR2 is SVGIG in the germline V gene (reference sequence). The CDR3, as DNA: TGTGCCTGGAGTGTATTCACAGGGGGCGACTATGGCTACACCTTC. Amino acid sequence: CAWSVFTGGDYGYTF.

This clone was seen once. The CDR3 protein is CAWTEDSNQPQHF. The CDR3 DNA reads TGTGCCTGGACAGAAGATAGCAATCAGCCCCAGCATTTT. The V gene is TRBV30, the J gene TRBJ1-5; D gene uncertain. CDR3 length: 13 amino acids. The germline V gene has CDR1 GTSNPN and CDR2 SVGIG (reference sequence). The V and J ends lost 4 bases and 0 bases respectively, with 7 bases between them.

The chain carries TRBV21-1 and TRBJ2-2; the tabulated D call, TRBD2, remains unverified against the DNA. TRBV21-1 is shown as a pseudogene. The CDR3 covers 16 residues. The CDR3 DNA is TGTGCCAGCAGCACTTTAGCGGGGGTTAACACCGGGGAGCTGTTTTTT. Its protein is CASSTLAGVNTGELFF.

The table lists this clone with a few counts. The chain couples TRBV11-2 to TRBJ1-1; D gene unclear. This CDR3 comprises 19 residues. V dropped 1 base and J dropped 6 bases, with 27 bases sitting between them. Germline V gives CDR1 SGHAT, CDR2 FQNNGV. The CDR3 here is CASSLVGGEQRYLSSEAFF. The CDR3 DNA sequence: TGTGCCAGCAGCTTAGTCGGAGGAGAGCAGCGTTATCTTAGTTCTGAAGCTTTCTTT.

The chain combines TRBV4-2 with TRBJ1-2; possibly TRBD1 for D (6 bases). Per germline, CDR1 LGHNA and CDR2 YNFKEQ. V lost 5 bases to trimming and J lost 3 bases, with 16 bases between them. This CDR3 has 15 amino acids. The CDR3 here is CASSEQGIDYYGYTF. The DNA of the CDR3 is TGTGCCAGCAGCGAACAGGGAATTGATTACTATGGCTACACCTTC.

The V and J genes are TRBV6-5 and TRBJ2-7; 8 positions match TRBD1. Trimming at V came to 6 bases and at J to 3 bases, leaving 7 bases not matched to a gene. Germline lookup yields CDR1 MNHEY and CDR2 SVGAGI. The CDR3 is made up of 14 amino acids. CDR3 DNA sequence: TGTGCCAGCAGGCTTTCCGGGACAGGCTACGAGCAGTACTTC. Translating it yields CASRLSGTGYEQYF.

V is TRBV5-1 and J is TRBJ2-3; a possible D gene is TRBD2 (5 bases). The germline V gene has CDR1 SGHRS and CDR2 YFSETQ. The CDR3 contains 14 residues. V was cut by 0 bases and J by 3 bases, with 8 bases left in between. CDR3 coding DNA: TGCGCCAGCAGCTTGGCCCCGGGGACAGATACGCAGTATTTT. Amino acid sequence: CASSLAPGTDTQYF.

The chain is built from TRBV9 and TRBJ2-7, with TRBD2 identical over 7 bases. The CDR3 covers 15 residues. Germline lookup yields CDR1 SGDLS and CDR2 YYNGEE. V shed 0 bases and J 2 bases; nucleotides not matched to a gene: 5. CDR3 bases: TGTGCCAGCAGCGTAGATGTCGGGGGGACCTACGAGCAGTACTTC. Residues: CASSVDVGGTYEQYF.

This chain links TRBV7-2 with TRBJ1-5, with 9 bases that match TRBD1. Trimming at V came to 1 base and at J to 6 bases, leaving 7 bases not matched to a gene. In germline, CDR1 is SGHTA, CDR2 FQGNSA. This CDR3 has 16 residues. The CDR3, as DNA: TGTGCCAGCAGCTTAGAATTAACAGGGGGCTTTCAGCCCCAGCATTTT. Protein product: CASSLELTGGFQPQHF.

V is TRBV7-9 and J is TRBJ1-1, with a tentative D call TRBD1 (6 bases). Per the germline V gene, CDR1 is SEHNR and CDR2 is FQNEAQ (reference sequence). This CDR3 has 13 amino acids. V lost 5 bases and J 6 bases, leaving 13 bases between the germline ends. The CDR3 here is CASSRGTRAEAFF. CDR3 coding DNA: TGTGCCAGCAGCAGAGGGACAAGGGCTGAAGCTTTCTTT.

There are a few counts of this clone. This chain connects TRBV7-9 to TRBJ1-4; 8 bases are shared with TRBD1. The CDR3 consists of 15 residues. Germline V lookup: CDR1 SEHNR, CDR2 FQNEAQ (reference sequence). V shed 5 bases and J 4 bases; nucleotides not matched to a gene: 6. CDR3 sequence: CASSRGQVNNEKLFF. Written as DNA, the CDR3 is TGTGCCAGCAGCAGGGGACAGGTGAATAATGAAAAACTGTTTTTT.

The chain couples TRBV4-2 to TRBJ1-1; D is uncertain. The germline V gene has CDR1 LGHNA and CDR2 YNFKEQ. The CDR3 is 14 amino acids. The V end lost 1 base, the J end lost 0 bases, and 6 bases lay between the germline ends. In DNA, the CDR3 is TGTGCCAGCAGCCAAGCTTCGTTGAACACTGAAGCTTTCTTT. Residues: CASSQASLNTEAFF.

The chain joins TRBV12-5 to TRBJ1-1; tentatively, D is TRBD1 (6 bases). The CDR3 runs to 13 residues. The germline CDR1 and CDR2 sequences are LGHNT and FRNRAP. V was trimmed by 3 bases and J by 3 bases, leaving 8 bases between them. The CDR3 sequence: CASGFGGHTEAFF. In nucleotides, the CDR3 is TGTGCTAGTGGTTTCGGGGGGCACACTGAAGCTTTCTTT.

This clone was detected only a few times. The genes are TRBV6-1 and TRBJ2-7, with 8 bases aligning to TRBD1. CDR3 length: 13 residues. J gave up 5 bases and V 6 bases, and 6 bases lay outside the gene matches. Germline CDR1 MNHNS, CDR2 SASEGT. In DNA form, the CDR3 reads TGTGCCAGCAGGAGGACAGGGAAGGACGAGCAGTACTTC. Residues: CASRRTGKDEQYF.

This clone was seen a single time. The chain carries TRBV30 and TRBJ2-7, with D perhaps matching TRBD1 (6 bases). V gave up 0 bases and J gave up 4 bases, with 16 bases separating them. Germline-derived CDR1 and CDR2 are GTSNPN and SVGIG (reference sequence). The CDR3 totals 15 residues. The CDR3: CAWSVLTGTIYEQYF. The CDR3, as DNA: TGTGCCTGGAGTGTACTTACAGGGACCATATACGAGCAGTACTTC. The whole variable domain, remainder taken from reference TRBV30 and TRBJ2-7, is SQTIHQWPATLVQPVGSPLSLECTVEGTSNPNLYWYRQAAGRGLQLLFYSVGIGQISSEVPQNLSASRPQDRQFILSSKKLLLSDSGFYLCAWSVLTGTIYEQYFGPGTRLTVT.

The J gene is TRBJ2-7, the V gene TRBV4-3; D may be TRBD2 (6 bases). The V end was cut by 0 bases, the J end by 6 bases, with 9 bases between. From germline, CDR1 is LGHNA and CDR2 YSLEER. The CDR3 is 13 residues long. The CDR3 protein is CASSQEEGREQYF. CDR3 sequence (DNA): TGCGCCAGCAGCCAAGAGGAGGGGCGCGAGCAGTACTTC.

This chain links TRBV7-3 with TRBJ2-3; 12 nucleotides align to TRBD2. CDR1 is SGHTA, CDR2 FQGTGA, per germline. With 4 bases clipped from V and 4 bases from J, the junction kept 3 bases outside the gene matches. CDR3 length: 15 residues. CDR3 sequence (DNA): TGTGCCAGCAGCTCTAGCGGGAGGGCCTCAGATACGCAGTATTTT. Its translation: CASSSSGRASDTQYF.

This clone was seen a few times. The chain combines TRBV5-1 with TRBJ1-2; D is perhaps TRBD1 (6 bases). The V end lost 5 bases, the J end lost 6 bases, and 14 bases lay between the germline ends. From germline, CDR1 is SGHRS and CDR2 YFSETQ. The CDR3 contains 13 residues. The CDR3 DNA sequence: TGCGCCAGCAGGGGACATGGGTCCGATGGCTACACCTTC. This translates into CASRGHGSDGYTF.

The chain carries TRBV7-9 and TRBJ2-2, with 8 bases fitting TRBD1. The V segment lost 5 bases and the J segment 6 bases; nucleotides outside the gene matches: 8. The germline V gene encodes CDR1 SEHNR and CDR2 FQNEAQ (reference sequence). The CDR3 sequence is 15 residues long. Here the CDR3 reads CASSQERTGSGELFF. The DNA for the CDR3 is TGTGCCAGCAGCCAAGAACGGACAGGGTCCGGGGAGCTGTTTTTT.

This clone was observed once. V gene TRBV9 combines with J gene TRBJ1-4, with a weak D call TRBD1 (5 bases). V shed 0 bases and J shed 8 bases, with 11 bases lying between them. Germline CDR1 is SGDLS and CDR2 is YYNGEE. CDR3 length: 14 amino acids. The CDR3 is CASSVAQGTEKLFF. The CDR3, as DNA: TGTGCCAGCAGCGTAGCCCAGGGCACCGAAAAACTGTTTTTT.

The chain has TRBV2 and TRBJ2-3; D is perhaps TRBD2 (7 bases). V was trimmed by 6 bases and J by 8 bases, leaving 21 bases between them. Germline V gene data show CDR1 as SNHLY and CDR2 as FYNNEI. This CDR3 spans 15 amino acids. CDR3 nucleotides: TGTGCCAGCAGCCAAGTAGGACTAGAGGGGGGTACGCAGTATTTT. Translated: CASSQVGLEGGTQYF.

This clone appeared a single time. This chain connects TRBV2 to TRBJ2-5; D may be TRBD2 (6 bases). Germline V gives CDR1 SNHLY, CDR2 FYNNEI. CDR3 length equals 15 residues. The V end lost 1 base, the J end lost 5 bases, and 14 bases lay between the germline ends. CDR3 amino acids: CASSEERGYSETQYF. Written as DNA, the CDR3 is TGTGCCAGCAGTGAAGAACGGGGGTATTCGGAGACCCAGTACTTC.